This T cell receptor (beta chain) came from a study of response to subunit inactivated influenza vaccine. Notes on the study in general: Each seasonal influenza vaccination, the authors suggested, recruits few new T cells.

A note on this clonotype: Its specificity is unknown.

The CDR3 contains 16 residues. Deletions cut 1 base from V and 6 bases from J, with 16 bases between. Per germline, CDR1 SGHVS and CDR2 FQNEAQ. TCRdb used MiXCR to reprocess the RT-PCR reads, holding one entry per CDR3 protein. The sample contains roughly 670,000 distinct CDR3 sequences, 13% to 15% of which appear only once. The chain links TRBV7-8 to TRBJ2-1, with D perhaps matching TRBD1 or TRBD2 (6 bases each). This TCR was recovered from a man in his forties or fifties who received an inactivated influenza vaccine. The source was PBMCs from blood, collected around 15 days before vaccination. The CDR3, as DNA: TGTGCCAGCAGCTTAGTCCGGGGGCGCCCCGGCAATGAGCAGTTCTTC. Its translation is CASSLVRGRPGNEQFF.